This entry lists 17 T cell receptor beta chains sequenced from one sample in a study of blood T cell repertoires in COVID-19 (TCRdb year 2020). Receptor amplification or capture employed the immunoSEQ multiplex PCR assay. TCRdb re-hosts the immuneACCESS table, in-frame sequences only. Its copies lack some clones; in the studies checked, an unresolved V gene accounts for under half of them, and the cause for the rest is not known. The table for this sample lists some 250,000 clones; about 85% of them were counted only once. Approximately 8.7% of the sample is taken by the ten largest. Sequencing was performed on peripheral blood. All receptors come from a woman of 80 years or more with acute or convalescent COVID-19.

The genes are TRBV7-9 and TRBJ2-3; 9 bases map to TRBD2. This CDR3 is built from 16 residues. Germline values: CDR1 SEHNR, CDR2 FQNEAQ (reference sequence). With 6 bases clipped from V and 0 bases from J, the junction kept 7 bases outside the gene matches. In DNA form, the CDR3 reads TGTGCCAGCAGGGCCTGGGCGGGAGGGAGCACAGATACGCAGTATTTT. Translated: CASRAWAGGSTDTQYF.

The rearrangement uses TRBV28 and TRBJ2-1; D is unclear. The germline V gene has CDR1 MDHEN and CDR2 SYDVKM. The CDR3 length is 16 residues. V lost 2 bases and J lost 3, with 14 bases in between. The CDR3 is CASSLPPQAFYNEQFF. The CDR3 DNA sequence: TGTGCCAGCAGTTTACCCCCGCAGGCCTTCTACAATGAGCAGTTCTTC.

J is TRBJ1-3 and V is TRBV3-1 (or the pseudogene TRBV3-2); no clear D. Germline V CDR1 and CDR2: LGHDT, YNNKEL (reference sequence). V lost 4 bases and J lost 0, with 7 bases in between. This CDR3 comprises 14 residues. CDR3 nucleotide sequence: TGTGCCAGCAGCCCCGCTAGCTCTGGAAACACCATATATTTT. Translation gives CASSPASSGNTIYF.

The V call is TRBV19, the J call TRBJ1-1; TRBD1 might be the D (6 bases). From germline, CDR1 is LNHDA and CDR2 SQIVND (reference sequence). Trimming cost V 4 bases and J 5 bases, with 11 bases left between them. The CDR3 is 13 amino acids. The CDR3 DNA reads as TGTGCCAGTAGTAGGGAACAGGGAACTGAAGCTTTCTTT. It specifies CASSREQGTEAFF.

The chain employs TRBV5-1 and TRBJ1-2; the D gene is possibly TRBD1 (5 bases). The CDR3 is 13 residues long. V was pared by 4 bases and J by 8 bases, with 15 bases between. The germline V gene has CDR1 SGHRS and CDR2 YFSETQ. In nucleotides, the CDR3 is TGCGCCAGCAGCCCTCAACTCAGGGAAGGCTACACCTTC. Residues: CASSPQLREGYTF.

V is TRBV10-1 and J is TRBJ1-2; TRBD1 aligns across 8 bases. With 1 base clipped from V and 2 bases from J, the junction kept 6 bases outside the gene matches. The CDR3 sequence is 16 residues long. The germline CDR1 and CDR2 sequences are WNHNN and SYGVQD (reference sequence). CDR3 nucleotides: TGCGCCAGCAGTGAGTTGGGGGACAGGAAAAACTATGGCTACACCTTC. This gives the protein CASSELGDRKNYGYTF.

The V call is TRBV9, the J call TRBJ1-3; 7 nucleotides match TRBD1. The CDR3 contains 15 residues. Per germline, CDR1 SGDLS and CDR2 YYNGEE. After removal of 3 bases from V and 1 base from J, the junction contained 4 bases not matched to a gene. CDR3 DNA sequence: TGTGCCAGCAGCGCTCAGACAGGGTCTGGAAACACCATATATTTT. This encodes CASSAQTGSGNTIYF. Supplemented by reference TRBV9 and TRBJ1-3, the full variable domain reads DSGVTQTPKHLITATGQRVTLRCSPRSGDLSVYWYQQSLDQGLQFLIQYYNGEERAKGNILERFSAQQFPDLHSELNLSSLELGDSALYFCASSAQTGSGNTIYFGEGSWLTVV.

CDR3 sequence reads: CASSPSDYGYTF. The CDR3 DNA reads TGTGCCAGCTCTCCGTCAGACTATGGCTACACCTTC. The chain employs TRBV6-5 and TRBJ1-2, with unresolved D. The CDR3 extends over 12 amino acids. The germline V gene encodes CDR1 MNHEY and CDR2 SVGAGI. The V end was cut by 8 bases, the J end by 3 bases, with 10 bases between.

The chain recombines TRBV4-1 with TRBJ1-2; D may be TRBD1 (6 bases). V was shortened by 0 bases and J by 0 bases, with 11 bases between the two germline ends. CDR1 and CDR2 from the germline V gene are MGHRA and YSYEKL. The CDR3 sequence is 16 residues long. The DNA for the CDR3 is TGCGCCAGCAGCCAAGAGGGACAAGGACCTAACTATGGCTACACCTTC. Translation gives CASSQEGQGPNYGYTF.

The chain recombines TRBV4-1 with TRBJ2-7, with TRBD1 matching 8 bases. The ends lost 0 bases at V and 7 bases at J; junction bases unmatched: 8. This CDR3 is 15 amino acids long. Germline V CDR1 and CDR2: MGHRA, YSYEKL. The CDR3 DNA is TGCGCCAGCAGCCAAGAATTCAGGGGGCGCAGGGAGCAGTACTTC. It is translated as CASSQEFRGRREQYF.

The genes are TRBV2 and TRBJ1-3; perhaps TRBD1 as D (5 bases). Germline V gives CDR1 SNHLY, CDR2 FYNNEI. V was trimmed by 2 bases and J by 0 bases, leaving 8 bases between them. There are 15 residues in the CDR3. In nucleotides, the CDR3 is TGTGCCAGCAGTGAACGGGGGTTCTCTGGAAACACCATATATTTT. Translation: CASSERGFSGNTIYF.

This clone was counted only a few times. This chain joins TRBV6-5 and TRBJ1-2; D unresolved. Trimming cost V 2 bases and J 2 bases, with 15 bases left between them. The germline gives CDR1 MNHEY, CDR2 SVGAGI. This CDR3 is built from 16 residues. The CDR3 loop reads CASSYAITGLNYGYTF. The DNA of the CDR3 is TGTGCCAGCAGTTACGCAATCACGGGTTTAAACTATGGCTACACCTTC.

V usage is TRBV3-1 (or the pseudogene TRBV3-2) and J usage is TRBJ2-5; tentatively, D is TRBD2 (6 bases). The CDR3 is made up of 14 amino acids. V was trimmed by 1 base and J by 2 bases, leaving 8 bases between them. Germline V CDR1 and CDR2: LGHDT, YNNKEL (reference sequence). The DNA for the CDR3 is TGTGCCAGCAGCCAAGTCAGCGGGCAAGAGACCCAGTACTTC. Protein: CASSQVSGQETQYF.

This chain connects TRBV28 to TRBJ1-6; D not resolved. Germline V gene sequence: CDR1 MDHEN, CDR2 SYDVKM. V was pared by 7 bases and J by 13 bases, with 11 bases between. This CDR3 has 11 residues. The CDR3 region is CASTKGVPLHF. CDR3 nucleotide sequence: TGTGCCAGCACCAAGGGAGTGCCCCTCCACTTT. Full variable domain (outside the CDR3, taken from reference TRBV28 and TRBJ1-6): DVKVTQSSRYLVKRTGEKVFLECVQDMDHENMFWYRQDPGLGLRLIYFSYDVKMKEKGDIPEGYSVSREKKERFSLILESASTNQTSMYLCASTKGVPLHFGNGTRLTVT.

The genes are TRBV19 and TRBJ2-5; the match to TRBD1 covers 10 bases. CDR3 length: 16 amino acids. V lost 4 bases and J lost 4; bases outside the gene matches: 9. Germline CDR1 reads LNHDA; CDR2 reads SQIVND (reference sequence). CDR3 in DNA: TGTGCCAGTAGTACGCCGGGACAGGGGATTTTAGAGACCCAGTACTTC. Encoded protein: CASSTPGQGILETQYF.

The chain has TRBV30 and TRBJ2-5; weak D call: TRBD1 (6 bases). V was cut by 1 base and J by 5 bases, with 14 bases left in between. The CDR3 has 14 residues. Germline CDR1 GTSNPN, CDR2 SVGIG (reference sequence). The CDR3 here is CAWSDPQGRETQYF. DNA for the CDR3: TGTGCCTGGAGTGACCCACAGGGACGGGAGACCCAGTACTTC.

This chain links TRBV11-2 with TRBJ1-2; D remains unclear. V was pared by 9 bases and J by 0 bases, with 14 bases between. Per the germline V gene, CDR1 is SGHAT and CDR2 is FQNNGV. This CDR3 comprises 14 residues. The CDR3 DNA follows: TGTGCCAGTACATCTTCGCAGACTAACTATGGCTACACCTTC. Its protein product is CASTSSQTNYGYTF. The whole variable domain, filled in from reference TRBV11-2 and TRBJ1-2, reads EAGVAQSPRYKIIEKRQSVAFWCNPISGHATLYWYQQILGQGPKLLIQFQNNGVVDDSQLPKDRFSAERLKGVDSTLKIQPAKLEDSAVYLCASTSSQTNYGYTFGSGTRLTVV.